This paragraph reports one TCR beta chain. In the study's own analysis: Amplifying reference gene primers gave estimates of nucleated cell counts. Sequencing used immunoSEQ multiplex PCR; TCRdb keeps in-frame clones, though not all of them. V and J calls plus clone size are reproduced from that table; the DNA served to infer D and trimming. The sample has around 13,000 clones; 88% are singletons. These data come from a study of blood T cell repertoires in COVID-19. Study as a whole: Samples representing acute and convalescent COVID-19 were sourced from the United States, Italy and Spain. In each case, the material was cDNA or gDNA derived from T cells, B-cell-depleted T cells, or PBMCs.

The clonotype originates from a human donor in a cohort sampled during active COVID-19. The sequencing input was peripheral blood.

The CDR3 DNA reads as TGCAGCGTTCTAGCGGGGGGGCCTGGCGGGGAGCTGTTTTTT. Translation: CSVLAGGPGGELFF. This sequence joins TRBV29-1 and TRBJ2-2, with 12 nucleotides matching TRBD2. With 5 bases clipped from V and 7 bases from J, the junction kept 5 bases outside the gene matches. Germline values: CDR1 SQVTM, CDR2 ANQGSEA. This CDR3 is built from 14 residues.